These 9 T cell receptor beta chains originate from one sample sequenced in a study of T cell repertoires in cytomegalovirus infection. No cognate antigen is known for these TCRs. TCRdb reanalysed the reads using MiXCR and keeps one entry per CDR3 protein. The repertoire holds 650,000 to 850,000 distinct CDR3 sequences, with about 28% as singletons. Specimen: cultured CD8+ T cells from PBMCs, collected from culture after CMV antigen stimulation. Receptors originate from a human donor in good health (CMV status not recorded). Some clones in this sample may be carry-over from other donors' samples.

The genes are TRBV27 and TRBJ1-5; TRBD1 aligns across 9 bases. V was clipped by 5 bases and J by 6 bases; unmatched bases: 8. The CDR3 has 15 residues. CDR1 and CDR2 from the germline V gene are MNHEY and SMNVEV (reference sequence). CDR3 amino acids: CASSRRQGESQPQHF. The CDR3 DNA reads as TGTGCCAGCAGTCGACGACAGGGGGAGAGTCAGCCCCAGCATTTT.

This clonotype was seen ten or more times. This chain connects TRBV7-2 to TRBJ2-1, with a tentative D call TRBD2 (7 bases). The germline gives CDR1 SGHTA, CDR2 FQGNSA. Trimming took off 1 base at V and 4 bases at J, with 14 bases between the two ends. The CDR3 spans 16 residues. CDR3 sequence (DNA): TGTGCCAGCAGCTTAGGTGGGGGGGGCCGATACAATGAGCAGTTCTTC. Translated: CASSLGGGGRYNEQFF.

The chain has TRBV7-8 and TRBJ1-1; no reliable D call. CDR3 size: 15 residues. V lost 2 bases, J lost 4 bases, and 14 bases lay in between. Germline V gene data show CDR1 as SGHVS and CDR2 as FQNEAQ. The CDR3 nucleotides read TGTGCCAGCAGCTTATACCGCGGGGATTCCACTGAAGCTTTCTTT. It yields the protein CASSLYRGDSTEAFF.

In this sample, this clonotype turned up a few times. The chain combines TRBV24-1 with TRBJ2-2; 9 positions agree with TRBD2. Germline V gives CDR1 KGHDR, CDR2 SFDVKD. The V gene end was trimmed by 1 base and the J gene end by 6 bases; junction bases not matched to a gene: 8. CDR3 size: 17 residues. CDR3 amino acids: CATSDFRGTSLPGELFF. CDR3 sequence (DNA): TGTGCCACCAGTGATTTTCGTGGGACTAGCCTTCCCGGGGAGCTGTTTTTT.

V usage is TRBV12-3 or TRBV12-4 and J usage is TRBJ2-2; TRBD1 agrees at 7 bases. The CDR3 length is 16 residues. The V and J ends lost 6 bases and 2 bases, in that order; junction bases with no gene match: 9. This CDR3 is CASRARDSPNTGELFF. The CDR3 nucleotides are TGTGCCAGCAGGGCCCGGGACAGCCCAAACACCGGGGAGCTGTTTTTT.

The CDR3 protein is CRRIAEGV. DNA of the CDR3: TGCAGGCGGATTGCAGAGGGCGTC. V usage is TRBV20-1 and J usage is TRBJ2-7; perhaps TRBD2 as D (5 bases). CDR1 and CDR2 (germline): DFQATT, SNEGSKA (reference sequence). CDR3 size: 8 residues.

The chain has TRBV28 and TRBJ2-1; 8 bases fit TRBD2. The V gene's germline CDR1 is MDHEN and CDR2 SYDVKM. The CDR3 contains 14 residues. V gave up 4 bases and J gave up 7 bases; unmatched junction bases: 6. The CDR3 nucleotides are TGTGCCAGCAGTTGGGACGGGGGGGCGAATGAGCAGTTCTTC. This sequence encodes CASSWDGGANEQFF.

This clonotype was observed many times. The chain combines TRBV12-3 or TRBV12-4 with TRBJ2-3; D not certain. V lost 6 bases to trimming and J lost 0 bases, with 10 bases between them. The CDR3 runs 14 residues. The CDR3 loop is CASSLGSSTDTQYF. DNA of the CDR3: TGTGCCAGCAGCTTGGGGTCTAGCACAGATACGCAGTATTTT.

This chain uses TRBV19 with TRBJ2-1, with 12 nucleotides matching TRBD2. The J segment lost 3 bases and the V segment lost 7 bases, leaving 4 bases of the junction unmatched. The CDR3 is 15 amino acids. Germline loops: CDR1 LNHDA, CDR2 SQIVND (reference sequence). CDR3 residues: CASTWTSGDYNEQFF. In DNA, the CDR3 is TGTGCCAGTACCTGGACTAGCGGGGACTACAATGAGCAGTTCTTC.